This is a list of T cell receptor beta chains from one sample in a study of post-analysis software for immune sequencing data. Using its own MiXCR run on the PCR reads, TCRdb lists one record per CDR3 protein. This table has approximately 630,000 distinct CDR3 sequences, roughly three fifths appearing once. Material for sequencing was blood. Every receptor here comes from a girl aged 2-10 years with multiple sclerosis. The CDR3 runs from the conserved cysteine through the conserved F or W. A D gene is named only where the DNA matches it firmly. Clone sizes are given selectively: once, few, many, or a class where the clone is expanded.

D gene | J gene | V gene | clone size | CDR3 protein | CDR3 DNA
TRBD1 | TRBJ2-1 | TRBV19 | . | CASREQGAQGEQFF | TGTGCCAGTAGGGAACAGGGGGCGCAGGGTGAGCAGTTCTTC
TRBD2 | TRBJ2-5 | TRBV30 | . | CAWRLAGPQETQYF | TGTGCCTGGAGATTAGCGGGTCCCCAAGAGACCCAGTACTTC
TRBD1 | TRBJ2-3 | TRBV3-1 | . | CASSQVGQGLTDTQYF | TGTGCCAGCAGCCAAGTGGGACAGGGGCTCACAGATACGCAGTATTTT
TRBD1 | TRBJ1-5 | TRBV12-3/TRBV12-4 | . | CASTLGQGNGQPQHF | TGTGCCAGCACCCTCGGACAGGGGAACGGTCAGCCCCAGCATTTT
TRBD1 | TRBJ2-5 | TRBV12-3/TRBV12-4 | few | CASSPGGQGKYF | TGTGCCAGCAGTCCAGGGGGACAGGGGAAGTACTTC
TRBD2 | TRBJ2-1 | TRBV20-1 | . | CSARFRLAGDNEQFF | TGCAGTGCTAGATTCCGACTAGCGGGGGACAATGAGCAGTTCTTC
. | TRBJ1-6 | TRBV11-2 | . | CASSSTSYNSPLHF | TGTGCCAGCAGCTCCACGTCCTATAATTCACCCCTCCACTTT
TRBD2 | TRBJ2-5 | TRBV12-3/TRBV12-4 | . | CASSSSGRTETQYF | TGTGCCAGCAGTTCTAGCGGGAGGACGGAGACCCAGTACTTC
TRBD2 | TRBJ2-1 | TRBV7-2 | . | CASSLARTGGSYNEQFF | TGTGCCAGCAGCTTAGCCCGGACGGGAGGGAGCTACAATGAGCAGTTCTTC
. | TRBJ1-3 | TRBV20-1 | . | CSARPSGNTIYF | TGCAGTGCTAGGCCCTCTGGAAACACCATATATTTT
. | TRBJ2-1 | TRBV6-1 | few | CASSEAWGPPYNEQFF | TGTGCCAGCAGTGAAGCTTGGGGGCCCCCCTACAATGAGCAGTTCTTC
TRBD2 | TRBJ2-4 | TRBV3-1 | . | CASSLQGLAMKNIQYF | TGTGCCAGCAGCCTCCAAGGACTAGCGATGAAAAACATTCAGTACTTC
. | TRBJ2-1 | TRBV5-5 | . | CASSPPEGWSEQFF | TGTGCCAGCAGCCCCCCGGAGGGCTGGTCTGAGCAGTTCTTC
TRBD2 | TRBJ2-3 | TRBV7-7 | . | CASSRGAGWTDTQYF | TGTGCCAGTTCCCGGGGAGCGGGGTGGACAGATACGCAGTATTTT
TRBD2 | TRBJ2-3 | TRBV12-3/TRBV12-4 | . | CASSLRPLLAGGVTDTQYF | TGTGCCAGCAGTTTAAGACCCCTACTAGCGGGAGGAGTCACAGATACGCAGTATTTT
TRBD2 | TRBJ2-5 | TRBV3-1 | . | CASSHGGRRETQYF | TGTGCCAGCAGCCACGGCGGGAGAAGAGAGACCCAGTACTTC
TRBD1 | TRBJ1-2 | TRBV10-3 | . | CAISGGQNRSYGYTF | TGTGCCATCAGTGGGGGACAGAACCGGAGCTATGGCTACACCTTC
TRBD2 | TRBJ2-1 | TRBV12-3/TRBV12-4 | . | CASSGTSGGGDEQFF | TGTGCCAGCAGTGGAACTAGCGGGGGTGGTGATGAGCAGTTCTTC
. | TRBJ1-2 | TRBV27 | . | CASSLSGRAGLTAHGYTF | TGTGCCAGCAGTTTATCGGGGAGGGCGGGCCTAACAGCCCATGGCTACACCTTC
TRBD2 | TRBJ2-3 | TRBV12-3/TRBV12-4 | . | CASSSGGMTDTQYF | TGTGCCAGCAGTTCGGGGGGAATGACAGATACGCAGTATTTT
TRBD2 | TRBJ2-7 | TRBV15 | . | CATSRSREEYEQYF | TGTGCCACCAGCAGATCCCGGGAGGAGTACGAGCAGTACTTC
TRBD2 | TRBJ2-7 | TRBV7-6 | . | CASSSGLAGGGYEQYF | TGTGCCAGCAGCTCGGGACTAGCGGGAGGAGGGTACGAGCAGTACTTC
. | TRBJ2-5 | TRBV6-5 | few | CASSYSGPALQETQYF | TGTGCCAGCAGTTACTCGGGCCCAGCCCTCCAAGAGACCCAGTACTTC
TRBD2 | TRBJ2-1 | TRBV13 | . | CASSLPGGFGNEQFF | TGTGCCAGCAGCCTCCCGGGAGGGTTCGGCAATGAGCAGTTCTTC
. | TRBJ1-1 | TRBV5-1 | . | CASSINDRPEGNTEAFF | TGCGCCAGCAGCATAAACGACAGGCCCGAGGGGAACACTGAAGCTTTCTTT
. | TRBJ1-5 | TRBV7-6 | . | CASSEAGINQPQHF | TGTGCCAGCAGCGAGGCCGGGATAAATCAGCCCCAGCATTTT
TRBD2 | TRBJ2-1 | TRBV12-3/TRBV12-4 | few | CAGRQREDTYNEQFF | TGTGCCGGCAGGCAGCGGGAGGACACCTACAATGAGCAGTTCTTC
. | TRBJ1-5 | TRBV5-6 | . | CASSLSGSYNQPQHF | TGTGCCAGCAGCTTATCCGGGTCCTATAATCAGCCCCAGCATTTT
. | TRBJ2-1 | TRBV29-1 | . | CSVPLGTYNEQFF | TGCAGCGTACCCTTAGGGACCTACAATGAGCAGTTCTTC
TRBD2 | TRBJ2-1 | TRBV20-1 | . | CSAHPGTSGANEQFF | TGCAGTGCCCACCCGGGGACTAGCGGGGCCAATGAGCAGTTCTTC
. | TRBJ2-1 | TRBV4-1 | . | CASSLLGTVYNEQFF | TGCGCCAGCAGCCTCCTTGGGACTGTCTACAATGAGCAGTTCTTC
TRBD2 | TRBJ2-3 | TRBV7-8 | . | CASSLDFLAGVADTQYF | TGTGCCAGCAGCTTAGACTTCCTAGCGGGAGTAGCAGATACGCAGTATTTT
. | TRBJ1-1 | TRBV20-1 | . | CSARDLQGRPEAFF | TGCAGTGCTAGAGATCTTCAGGGGCGGCCCGAAGCTTTCTTT
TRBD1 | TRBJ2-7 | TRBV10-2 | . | CASSDDGTGVYEQYF | TGCGCCAGCAGTGACGACGGGACAGGGGTTTACGAGCAGTACTTC
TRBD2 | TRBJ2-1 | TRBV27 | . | CASSLGLATRNEQFF | TGTGCCAGCAGTTTGGGACTAGCGACGAGGAATGAGCAGTTCTTC
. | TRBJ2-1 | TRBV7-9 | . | CASSGTGPYNEQFF | TGTGCCAGCAGTGGGACTGGCCCCTACAATGAGCAGTTCTTC
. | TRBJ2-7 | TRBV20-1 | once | CSARRRDTPWEQYF | TGCAGTGCTAGAAGGCGGGATACCCCTTGGGAGCAGTACTTC
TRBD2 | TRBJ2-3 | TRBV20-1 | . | CSARGGRSGGATQYF | TGCAGTGCTAGAGGCGGGAGAAGCGGGGGGGCAACGCAGTATTTT
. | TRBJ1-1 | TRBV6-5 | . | CASSYLNRLRGTEAFF | TGTGCCAGCAGTTACTTAAACAGGCTAAGGGGGACTGAAGCTTTCTTT